The sequence of this TCR beta chain was determined in a study of T cell repertoires in cytomegalovirus infection (dated by TCRdb to the late 2010s). The study in broad terms: Alongside well-studied HLA-B-restricted epitopes, the peptide stimulations were aimed at recently identified HLA-C-restricted CMV epitopes, whose presentation resists viral immunomodulation. The HLA type of each donor mattered for the analysis, because public TCR beta signatures pointed to carriage of CMV infection along with the matching HLA type.

Concerning this clonotype: Its antigen is currently not known. There are no base qualities to consult, and no much larger clone falls within one base.

At the junction V is shortened by 7 bases and J by 1 base, with 12 bases in between. CDR1 is given as LNHNV and CDR2 as YYDKDF, both from the germline V gene (reference sequence). Counted from cysteine to phenylalanine, this CDR3 has 14 amino acids. Here the CDR3 DNA is all that survives: 42 bases in frame from base 1. TCRdb records Illumina HiSeq 1500 as the sequencer. TCRdb ran its own pipeline on the public reads, namely fastp trimming at Q25 and MiXCR clone calling, and kept in-frame beta chains. CDR3 protein duplicates are merged, each entry listing the most common genes and DNA. This sample holds some 900,000 distinct CDR3 sequences; approximately 29% were observed only once. The ten largest clones represent around 12% of the sample. The study at large found these results: The ex vivo response was dominated by HLA-C-restricted CMV-specific TCR beta clonotypes, and the single most frequent clonotype in two of eight donors was supplied by these HLA-C-restricted clonotypes. Carriers of CMV infection plus the relevant HLA type were discriminated by the cumulative frequency of public TCR beta family members in the study cohort and in an independent approximately 350-donor cohort.

Per the publication, the treatment or condition label means: in vitro stimulation with specific CMV peptide epitopes to enrich CMV-specific T cells. The sample consisted of cultured CD8+ T cells from PBMCs, taken from culture after CMV antigen stimulation. This clonotype originated in a human donor in good health (CMV status not recorded). Some clones in this sample may be carry-over from other donors' samples. The chain is assembled from TRBV15 and TRBJ2-3; no D gene call is confident. The nucleotide sequence reads TGTGCCACCAAGGGCAACGGTGGCACAGATACGCAGTATTTT. This is translated as CATKGNGGTDTQYF. Extended through the reference TRBV15 and TRBJ2-3 proteins, this CDR3 yields the full variable domain: DAMVIQNPRYQVTQFGKPVTLSCSQTLNHNVMYWYQQKSSQAPKLLFHYYDKDFNNEADTPDNFQSRRPNTSFCFLDIRSPGLGDTAMYLCATKGNGGTDTQYFGPGTRLTVL.